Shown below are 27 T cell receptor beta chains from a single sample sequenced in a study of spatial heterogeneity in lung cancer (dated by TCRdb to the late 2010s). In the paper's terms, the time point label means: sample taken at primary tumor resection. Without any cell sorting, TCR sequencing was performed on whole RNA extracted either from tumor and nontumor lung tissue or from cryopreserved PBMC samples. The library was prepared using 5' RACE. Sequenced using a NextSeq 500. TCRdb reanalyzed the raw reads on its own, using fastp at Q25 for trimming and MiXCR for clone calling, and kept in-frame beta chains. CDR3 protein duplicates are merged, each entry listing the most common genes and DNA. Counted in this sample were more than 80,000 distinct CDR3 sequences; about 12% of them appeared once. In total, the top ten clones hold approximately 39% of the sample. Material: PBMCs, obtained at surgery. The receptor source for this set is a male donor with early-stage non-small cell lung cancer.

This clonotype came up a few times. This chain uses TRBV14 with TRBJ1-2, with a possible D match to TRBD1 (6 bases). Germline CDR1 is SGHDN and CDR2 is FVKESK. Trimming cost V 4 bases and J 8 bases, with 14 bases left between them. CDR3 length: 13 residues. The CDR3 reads CASSPNTGQGYTF. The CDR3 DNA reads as TGTGCCAGCAGCCCAAATACAGGGCAAGGCTACACCTTC.

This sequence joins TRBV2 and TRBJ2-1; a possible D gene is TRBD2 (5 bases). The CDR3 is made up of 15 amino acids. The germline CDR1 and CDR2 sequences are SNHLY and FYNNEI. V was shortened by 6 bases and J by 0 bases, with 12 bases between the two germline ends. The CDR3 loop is CASRRTGSSYNEQFF. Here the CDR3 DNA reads TGTGCCAGCAGGAGGACGGGGAGCTCCTACAATGAGCAGTTCTTC. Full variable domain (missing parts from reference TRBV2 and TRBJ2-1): EPEVTQTPSHQVTQMGQEVILRCVPISNHLYFYWYRQILGQKVEFLVSFYNNEISEKSEIFDDQFSVERPDGSNFTLKIRSTKLEDSAMYFCASRRTGSSYNEQFFGPGTRLTVL.

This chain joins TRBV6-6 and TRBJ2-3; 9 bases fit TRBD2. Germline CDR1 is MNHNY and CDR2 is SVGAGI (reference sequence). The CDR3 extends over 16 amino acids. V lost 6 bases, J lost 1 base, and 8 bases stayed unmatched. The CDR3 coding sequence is TGTGCCAGCAGAATTATAGCGGGGGCAGGCACAGATACGCAGTATTTT. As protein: CASRIIAGAGTDTQYF.

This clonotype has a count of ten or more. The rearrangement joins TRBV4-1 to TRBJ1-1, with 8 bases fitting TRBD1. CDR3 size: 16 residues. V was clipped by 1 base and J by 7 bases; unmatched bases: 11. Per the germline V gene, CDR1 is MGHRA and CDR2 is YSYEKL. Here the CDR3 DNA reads TGCGCCAGCAGCCAAGTTTCTACAGGGGGTATTGGTGAAGCTTTCTTT. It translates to CASSQVSTGGIGEAFF.

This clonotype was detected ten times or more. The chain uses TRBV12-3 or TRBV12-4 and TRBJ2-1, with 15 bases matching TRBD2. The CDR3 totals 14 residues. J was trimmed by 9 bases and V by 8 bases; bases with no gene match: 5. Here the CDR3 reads CASAPGLAGGEQFF. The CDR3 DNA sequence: TGTGCCAGCGCCCCGGGACTAGCGGGAGGTGAGCAGTTCTTC.

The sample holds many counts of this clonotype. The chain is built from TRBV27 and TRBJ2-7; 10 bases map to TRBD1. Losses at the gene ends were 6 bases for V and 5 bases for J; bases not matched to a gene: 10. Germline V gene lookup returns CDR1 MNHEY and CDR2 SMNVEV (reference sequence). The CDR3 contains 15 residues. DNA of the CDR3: TGTGCCAGCAGCCGAAACACCGGGACAGGGGACGAGCAGTACTTC. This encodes CASSRNTGTGDEQYF.

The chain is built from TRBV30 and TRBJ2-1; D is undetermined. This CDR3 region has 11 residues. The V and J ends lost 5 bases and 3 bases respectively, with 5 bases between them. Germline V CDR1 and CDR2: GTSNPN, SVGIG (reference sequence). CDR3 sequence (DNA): TGTGCCTGGTACTACTACAATGAGCAGTTCTTC. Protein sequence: CAWYYYNEQFF.

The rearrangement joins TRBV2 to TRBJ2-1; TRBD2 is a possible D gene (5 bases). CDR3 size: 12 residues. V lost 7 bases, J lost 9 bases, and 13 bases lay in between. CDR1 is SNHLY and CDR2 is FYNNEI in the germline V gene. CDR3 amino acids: CASTQRGAEQFF. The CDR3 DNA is TGTGCCAGCACTCAACGGGGTGCTGAGCAGTTCTTC. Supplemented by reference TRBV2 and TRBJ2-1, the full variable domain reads EPEVTQTPSHQVTQMGQEVILRCVPISNHLYFYWYRQILGQKVEFLVSFYNNEISEKSEIFDDQFSVERPDGSNFTLKIRSTKLEDSAMYFCASTQRGAEQFFGPGTRLTVL.

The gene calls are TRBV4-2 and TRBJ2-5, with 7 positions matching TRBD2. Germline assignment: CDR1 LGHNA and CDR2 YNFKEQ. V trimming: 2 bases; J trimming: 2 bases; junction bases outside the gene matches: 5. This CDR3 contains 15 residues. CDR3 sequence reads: CASSQRYSGQETQYF. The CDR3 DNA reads TGTGCCAGCAGCCAAAGGTATAGCGGGCAAGAGACCCAGTACTTC.

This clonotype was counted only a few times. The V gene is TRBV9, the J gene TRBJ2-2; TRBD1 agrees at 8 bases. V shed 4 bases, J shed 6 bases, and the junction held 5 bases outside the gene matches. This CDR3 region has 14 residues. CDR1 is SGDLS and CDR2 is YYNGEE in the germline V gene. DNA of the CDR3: TGTGCCAGCAGCCCGACAGGGGCGGCCGGGGAGCTGTTTTTT. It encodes CASSPTGAAGELFF.

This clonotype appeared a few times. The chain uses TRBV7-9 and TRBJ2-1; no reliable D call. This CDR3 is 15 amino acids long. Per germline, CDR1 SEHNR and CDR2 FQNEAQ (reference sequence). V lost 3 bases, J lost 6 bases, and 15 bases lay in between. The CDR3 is CASSFQHLPGNEQFF. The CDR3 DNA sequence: TGTGCCAGCAGCTTCCAACACCTGCCGGGCAATGAGCAGTTCTTC.

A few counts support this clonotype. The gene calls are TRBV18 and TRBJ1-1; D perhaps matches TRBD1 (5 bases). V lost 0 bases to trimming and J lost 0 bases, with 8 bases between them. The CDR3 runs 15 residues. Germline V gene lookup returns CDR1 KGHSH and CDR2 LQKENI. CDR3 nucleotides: TGTGCCAGCTCACCACCTGCCAGGGTGAACACTGAAGCTTTCTTT. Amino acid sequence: CASSPPARVNTEAFF.

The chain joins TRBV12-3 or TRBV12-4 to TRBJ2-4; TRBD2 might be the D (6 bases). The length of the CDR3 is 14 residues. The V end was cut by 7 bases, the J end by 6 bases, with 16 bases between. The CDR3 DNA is TGTGCCAGCAAGAACTGGGGGGAGAGAAACATTCAGTACTTC. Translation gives CASKNWGERNIQYF.

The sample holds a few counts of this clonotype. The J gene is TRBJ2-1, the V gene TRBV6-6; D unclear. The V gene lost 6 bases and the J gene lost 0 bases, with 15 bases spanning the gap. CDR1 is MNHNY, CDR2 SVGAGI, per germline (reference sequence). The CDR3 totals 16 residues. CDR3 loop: CASRVPGRSSYNEQFF. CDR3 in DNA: TGTGCCAGCAGGGTACCCGGGCGATCCTCCTACAATGAGCAGTTCTTC.

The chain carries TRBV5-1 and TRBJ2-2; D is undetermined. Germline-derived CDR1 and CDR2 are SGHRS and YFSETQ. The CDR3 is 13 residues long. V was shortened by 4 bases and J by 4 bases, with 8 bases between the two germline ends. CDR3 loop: CASSTRITGELFF. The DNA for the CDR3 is TGCGCCAGCAGCACCAGAATCACCGGGGAGCTGTTTTTT.

The CDR3 loop reads CASSLIPRSGANVLTF. Written as DNA, the CDR3 is TGTGCCAGCAGCCTCATACCCCGCTCTGGGGCCAACGTCCTGACTTTC. This chain links TRBV6-2 or TRBV6-3 with TRBJ2-6, with D hard to call. This CDR3 has 16 amino acids. The germline gives CDR1 MNHEY, CDR2 SVGEGT. Deletions cut 6 bases from V and 0 bases from J, with 12 bases between.

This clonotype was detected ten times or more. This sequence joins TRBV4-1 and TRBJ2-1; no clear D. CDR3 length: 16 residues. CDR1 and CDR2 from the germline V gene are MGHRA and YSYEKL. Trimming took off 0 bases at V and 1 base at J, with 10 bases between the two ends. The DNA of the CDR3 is TGCGCCAGCAGCCAAGATACAGCGAGATCCTACAATGAGCAGTTCTTC. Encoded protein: CASSQDTARSYNEQFF.

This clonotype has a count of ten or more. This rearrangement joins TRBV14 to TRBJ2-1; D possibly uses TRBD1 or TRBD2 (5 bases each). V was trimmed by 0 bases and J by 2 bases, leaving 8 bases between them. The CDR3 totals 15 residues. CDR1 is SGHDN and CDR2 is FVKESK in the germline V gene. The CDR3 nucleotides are TGTGCCAGCAGCCAAGATGGGGACCCCTACAATGAGCAGTTCTTC. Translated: CASSQDGDPYNEQFF.

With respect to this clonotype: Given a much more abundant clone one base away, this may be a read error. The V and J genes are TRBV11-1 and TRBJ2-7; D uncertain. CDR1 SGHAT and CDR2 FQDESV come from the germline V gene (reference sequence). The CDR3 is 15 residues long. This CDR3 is CANSFSLASSYEQYF. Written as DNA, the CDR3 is TGTGCCAACAGCTTTAGTCTTGCCAGCTCCTACGAGCAGTACTTC.

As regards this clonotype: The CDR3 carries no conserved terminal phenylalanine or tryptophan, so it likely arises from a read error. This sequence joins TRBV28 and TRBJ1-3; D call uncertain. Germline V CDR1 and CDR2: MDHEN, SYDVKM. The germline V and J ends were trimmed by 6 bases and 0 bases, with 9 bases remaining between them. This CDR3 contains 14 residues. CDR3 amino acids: CASSERYSGNTIYL. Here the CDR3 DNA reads TGTGCCAGCAGCGAGCGCTACTCTGGAAACACCATATATCTT.

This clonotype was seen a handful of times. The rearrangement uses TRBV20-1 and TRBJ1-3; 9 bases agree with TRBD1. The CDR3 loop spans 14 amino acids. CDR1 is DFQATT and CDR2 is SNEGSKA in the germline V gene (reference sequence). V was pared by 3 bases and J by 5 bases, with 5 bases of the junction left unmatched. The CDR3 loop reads CSASRGQGRNTIYF. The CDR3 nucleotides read TGCAGTGCTAGTCGGGGACAGGGACGAAACACCATATATTTT.

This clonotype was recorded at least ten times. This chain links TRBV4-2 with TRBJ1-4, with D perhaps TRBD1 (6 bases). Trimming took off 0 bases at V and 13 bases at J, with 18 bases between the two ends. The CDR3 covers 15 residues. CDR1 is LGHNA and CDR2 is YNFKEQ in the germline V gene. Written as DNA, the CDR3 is TGTGCCAGCAGCCAAGAATTTTACTTGGGGGGCTCACTGTTTTTT. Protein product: CASSQEFYLGGSLFF.

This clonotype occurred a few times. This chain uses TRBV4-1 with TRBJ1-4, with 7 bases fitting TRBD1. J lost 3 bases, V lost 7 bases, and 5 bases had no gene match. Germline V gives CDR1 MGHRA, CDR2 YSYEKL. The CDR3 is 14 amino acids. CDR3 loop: CASTHGTANEKLFF. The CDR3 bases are TGCGCCAGCACCCACGGGACAGCTAATGAAAAACTGTTTTTT.

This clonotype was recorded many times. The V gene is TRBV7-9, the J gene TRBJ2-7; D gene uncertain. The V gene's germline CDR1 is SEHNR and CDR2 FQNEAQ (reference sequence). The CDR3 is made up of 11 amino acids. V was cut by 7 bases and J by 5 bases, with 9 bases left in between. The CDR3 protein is CASTAGHEQYF. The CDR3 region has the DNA TGTGCCAGCACCGCAGGCCACGAGCAGTACTTC.

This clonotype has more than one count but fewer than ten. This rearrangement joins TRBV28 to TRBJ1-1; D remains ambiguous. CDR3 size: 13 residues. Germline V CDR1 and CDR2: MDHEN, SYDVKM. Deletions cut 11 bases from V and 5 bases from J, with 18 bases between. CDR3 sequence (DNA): TGTGCCTCCAGACGTACGCTGGAGACTGAAGCTTTCTTT. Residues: CASRRTLETEAFF.

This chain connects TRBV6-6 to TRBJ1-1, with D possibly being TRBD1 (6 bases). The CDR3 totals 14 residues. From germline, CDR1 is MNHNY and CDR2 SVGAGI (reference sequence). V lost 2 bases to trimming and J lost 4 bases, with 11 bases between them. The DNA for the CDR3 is TGTGCCAGCAGTTACGGGCAGGGGATCACTGAAGCTTTCTTT. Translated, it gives CASSYGQGITEAFF.

The CDR3 bases are TGCGCCAGCAGCCTCCGGGACAGGCGGGCGGAGACCCAGTACTTC. It codes for CASSLRDRRAETQYF. V gene TRBV5-1 combines with J gene TRBJ2-5, with 8 bases fitting TRBD1. V was pared by 4 bases and J by 5 bases, with 10 bases of the junction left unmatched. This CDR3 has 15 amino acids. The germline gives CDR1 SGHRS, CDR2 YFSETQ.